What follows are 31 T cell receptor beta chains derived from one specimen sequenced in a study of T cells in localized non-small cell lung cancer. The method was immunoSEQ multiplex PCR; TCRdb's version includes in-frame clones alone and lacks a portion of them. The sample shows 75,000 to 90,000 clones, approximately 84% of them seen only once. The sample here was peripheral blood, taken before any cancer treatment. These receptor sequences come from a man aged 35-75 years with stage I lung adenocarcinoma.

The chain links TRBV6-5 to TRBJ2-7; TRBD1 is a possible D gene (5 bases). The CDR3 sequence is 12 residues long. V was pared by 2 bases and J by 8 bases, with 10 bases between. Germline V lookup: CDR1 MNHEY, CDR2 SVGAGI. The CDR3 DNA sequence: TGTGCCAGCAGTTACAGGCAGGGTCAGCAGTACTTC. Residues: CASSYRQGQQYF.

This chain joins TRBV30 and TRBJ2-5; the D gene could be TRBD1 or TRBD2 (5 bases each). Trimming shortened V by 1 base and J by 5 bases, and 17 bases separated the two germline ends. The CDR3 is 15 amino acids. Germline V gives CDR1 GTSNPN, CDR2 SVGIG (reference sequence). Written as DNA, the CDR3 is TGTGCCTGGAGTGAAGGGACGTTACTTTCGGAGACCCAGTACTTC. Translation gives CAWSEGTLLSETQYF.

The chain employs TRBV7-9 and TRBJ2-5, with D perhaps being TRBD1 or TRBD2 (5 bases each). Trimming stripped 2 bases from V and 7 bases from J, with 17 bases between. The CDR3 totals 15 residues. Germline V gene lookup returns CDR1 SEHNR and CDR2 FQNEAQ (reference sequence). The DNA for the CDR3 is TGTGCCAGCAGCTTAACCCACGGGGCTCTAGGGACCCAGTACTTC. Encoded protein: CASSLTHGALGTQYF.

V and J are TRBV9 and TRBJ2-7; D perhaps matches TRBD2 (5 bases). With 0 bases removed from V and 0 bases from J, the gap between germline ends came to 7 bases. The germline V gene has CDR1 SGDLS and CDR2 YYNGEE. CDR3 size: 14 residues. The chain's CDR3 is CASSVDGSSYEQYF. Written as DNA, the CDR3 is TGTGCCAGCAGCGTAGATGGGAGCTCCTACGAGCAGTACTTC.

The chain has TRBV9 and TRBJ2-1; 8 nucleotides line up with TRBD2. The CDR3 contains 16 residues. The trim removed 3 bases at V and 2 bases at J, leaving 7 bases unmatched. The germline gives CDR1 SGDLS, CDR2 YYNGEE. CDR3 sequence (DNA): TGTGCCAGCAGCGGCAGACTAGCGCAAACCTACAATGAGCAGTTCTTC. It translates to CASSGRLAQTYNEQFF.

This clone was recorded once. The chain links TRBV6-6 to TRBJ1-5; D is unclear. Germline values: CDR1 MNHNY, CDR2 SVGAGI (reference sequence). The length of the CDR3 is 13 residues. The V end lost 2 bases, the J end lost 5 bases, and 7 bases lay between the germline ends. The CDR3 region has the DNA TGTGCCAGCAGTTACGACGGGGATCAGCCCCAGCATTTT. Its translation: CASSYDGDQPQHF.

The chain employs TRBV18 and TRBJ2-1; 8 bases agree with TRBD2. The CDR3 totals 15 residues. Germline values: CDR1 KGHSH, CDR2 LQKENI. The V segment lost 8 bases and the J segment 2 bases; nucleotides outside the gene matches: 8. CDR3 region: CASRTPGLAYNEQFF. As DNA, the CDR3 is TGTGCCAGCCGGACCCCGGGACTAGCCTACAATGAGCAGTTCTTC.

This clone was recorded a few times. The chain couples TRBV6-5 to TRBJ2-7, with D perhaps assigned TRBD1 or TRBD2 (5 bases each). This CDR3 region has 16 residues. Germline CDR1 and CDR2: MNHEY and SVGAGI. V lost 4 bases, J lost 7 bases, and 23 bases lay in between. The CDR3 protein is CASSSEGLIASQEQYF. The CDR3 nucleotides are TGTGCCAGCAGTTCCGAGGGGCTTATAGCATCTCAGGAGCAGTACTTC.

The V call is TRBV10-3, the J call TRBJ2-3, with 8 positions matching TRBD2. With V trimmed by 3 bases and J by 4 bases, 6 bases remained unmatched. Germline V gene sequence: CDR1 ENHRY, CDR2 SYGVKD. The CDR3 runs 15 residues. CDR3 residues: CAISERTSGADTQYF. The DNA for the CDR3 is TGTGCCATCAGTGAAAGAACTAGCGGTGCAGATACGCAGTATTTT.

This chain uses TRBV4-1 with TRBJ2-7; a weak D match, TRBD1 (5 bases). The CDR3 has 16 residues. The V end was cut by 0 bases, the J end by 2 bases, with 14 bases between. Looked up from germline, CDR1 is MGHRA and CDR2 is YSYEKL. DNA for the CDR3: TGCGCCAGCAGCCAAGATGGGGCAGCCTTCACCTACGAGCAGTACTTC. It specifies CASSQDGAAFTYEQYF.

The gene calls are TRBV4-3 and TRBJ1-5; D not certain. The germline V gene encodes CDR1 LGHNA and CDR2 YSLEER. The germline V and J ends were trimmed by 0 bases and 9 bases, with 12 bases remaining between them. The CDR3 extends over 14 amino acids. The CDR3 is CASSQDSRVGPQHF. The DNA for the CDR3 is TGCGCCAGCAGCCAAGATTCCCGCGTCGGGCCCCAGCATTTT.

The V call is TRBV19, the J call TRBJ2-7; TRBD2 matches 10 bases. CDR1 and CDR2 (germline): LNHDA, SQIVND (reference sequence). V lost 4 bases, J lost 6 bases, and 6 bases stayed unmatched. This CDR3 is 14 amino acids long. The CDR3 nucleotides read TGTGCCAGTAGTACTAGCGGGGGTACTGGCGAGCAGTACTTC. It is translated as CASSTSGGTGEQYF. Looking up the rest from reference TRBV19 and TRBJ2-7 gives the full variable domain: DGGITQSPKYLFRKEGQNVTLSCEQNLNHDAMYWYRQDPGQGLRLIYYSQIVNDFQKGDIAEGYSVSREKKESFPLTVTSAQKNPTAFYLCASSTSGGTGEQYFGPGTRLTVT.

V is TRBV4-1 and J is TRBJ1-4; TRBD1 might be the D (5 bases). The CDR3 runs 17 residues. Deletions cut 0 bases from V and 2 bases from J, with 13 bases between. The V gene's germline CDR1 is MGHRA and CDR2 YSYEKL. The CDR3 here is CASSQDPGGRTNEKLFF. For the CDR3, the DNA is TGCGCCAGCAGCCAAGATCCTGGGGGGAGGACTAATGAAAAACTGTTTTTT.

This chain joins TRBV6-6 and TRBJ1-1, with D hard to call. The CDR3 runs 11 residues. Trimming stripped 0 bases from V and 10 bases from J, with 6 bases between. Looked up from germline, CDR1 is MNHNY and CDR2 is SVGAGI (reference sequence). CDR3 DNA: TGTGCCAGCAGTTACTCGAGTACAGCTTTCTTT. Amino acids: CASSYSSTAFF.

This rearrangement joins TRBV2 to TRBJ1-4, with D unclear. Trimming pared 7 bases from V and 0 bases from J, leaving 3 bases between. The length of the CDR3 is 12 residues. Germline V gene lookup returns CDR1 SNHLY and CDR2 FYNNEI. The CDR3 DNA reads as TGTGCCAGCAAAACAACTAATGAAAAACTGTTTTTT. Amino acid sequence: CASKTTNEKLFF.

This chain joins TRBV30 and TRBJ1-5; no definite D call. V was shortened by 1 base and J by 1 base, with 2 bases between the two germline ends. The germline CDR1 and CDR2 sequences are GTSNPN and SVGIG (reference sequence). The CDR3 length is 12 residues. CDR3 sequence: CAWSGSNQPQHF. The CDR3 region has the DNA TGTGCCTGGAGTGGGAGCAATCAGCCCCAGCATTTT.

This chain links TRBV7-3 with TRBJ1-1; unclear D gene. The length of the CDR3 is 14 residues. Germline assignment: CDR1 SGHTA and CDR2 FQGTGA. With 6 bases removed from V and 0 bases from J, the gap between germline ends came to 11 bases. CDR3 region: CASSSLGLNTEAFF. CDR3 sequence (DNA): TGTGCCAGCAGTTCCTTGGGGTTGAACACTGAAGCTTTCTTT.

This chain joins TRBV6-6 and TRBJ2-7; 7 bases are shared with TRBD1. The germline CDR1 and CDR2 sequences are MNHNY and SVGAGI (reference sequence). The ends lost 4 bases at V and 4 bases at J; junction bases unmatched: 1. The CDR3 covers 12 residues. The CDR3 region has the DNA TGTGCCAGCAGTTCGACAGGGTACGAGCAGTACTTC. As protein: CASSSTGYEQYF.

The CDR3 DNA is TGTGCCAGCAGCTCACCCACAGGGAATTCACCCCTCCACTTT. Its translation is CASSSPTGNSPLHF. The chain employs TRBV11-2 and TRBJ1-6, with D possibly matching TRBD1 (6 bases). Trimming stripped 4 bases from V and 7 bases from J, with 11 bases between. The CDR3 length is 14 residues. Per the germline V gene, CDR1 is SGHAT and CDR2 is FQNNGV.

The gene calls are TRBV4-1 and TRBJ2-2; tentatively, D is TRBD2 (6 bases). The CDR3 covers 19 residues. Looked up from germline, CDR1 is MGHRA and CDR2 is YSYEKL. Trimming shortened V by 1 base and J by 4 bases, and 22 bases separated the two germline ends. This CDR3 reads CASSQVSLMGSGGTGELFF. The DNA of the CDR3 is TGCGCCAGCAGCCAAGTGTCCCTCATGGGATCCGGGGGCACCGGGGAGCTGTTTTTT.

This sequence joins TRBV28 and TRBJ1-2; the D gene is possibly TRBD1 (5 bases). CDR3 length equals 16 residues. In germline, CDR1 is MDHEN, CDR2 SYDVKM. The ends were cut back, 3 bases at V and 3 bases at J, with 17 bases in the middle. The CDR3 loop reads CASSFAGTPKHYGYTF. The CDR3 coding sequence is TGTGCCAGCAGTTTCGCCGGGACTCCGAAGCACTATGGCTACACCTTC.

V gene TRBV11-2 combines with J gene TRBJ1-2, with D possibly TRBD1 on 6 matching bases. With 1 base removed from V and 2 bases from J, the gap between germline ends came to 14 bases. The CDR3 has 16 residues. CDR1 is SGHAT and CDR2 is FQNNGV in the germline V gene. The CDR3 coding sequence is TGTGCCAGCAGCTTAGCACCCTCCCAGGGGAACTATGGCTACACCTTC. As protein: CASSLAPSQGNYGYTF.

The rearrangement joins TRBV19 to TRBJ1-5, with no clear D. Germline V gene sequence: CDR1 LNHDA, CDR2 SQIVND (reference sequence). V lost 5 bases to trimming and J lost 4 bases, with 9 bases between them. This CDR3 has 13 amino acids. The CDR3 sequence is CASSRQLNQPQHF. CDR3 DNA sequence: TGTGCCAGTAGTCGCCAGTTGAATCAGCCCCAGCATTTT.

V and J are TRBV6-5 and TRBJ1-6, with 8 bases aligning to TRBD1. With 0 bases clipped from V and 9 bases from J, the junction kept 4 bases outside the gene matches. CDR1 is MNHEY, CDR2 SVGAGI, per germline. The CDR3 sequence is 15 residues long. CDR3 bases: TGTGCCAGCAGTTACTCCTCCAGGGGGCGTTCACCCCTCCACTTT. It codes for CASSYSSRGRSPLHF.

The chain carries TRBV30 and TRBJ2-3; D might be TRBD2 (7 bases). The CDR3 sequence is 14 residues long. The germline V gene has CDR1 GTSNPN and CDR2 SVGIG (reference sequence). Trimming took 2 bases from V and 2 from J, leaving 11 bases between them. The CDR3 protein is CAWSSGGPTDTQYF. CDR3 bases: TGTGCCTGGAGTTCCGGGGGGCCCACAGATACGCAGTATTTT.

About this clone: Within the sample, other DNA sequences also encode this same CDR3. V is TRBV28 and J is TRBJ2-7; D remains ambiguous. The CDR3 runs to 11 residues. CDR1 is MDHEN and CDR2 is SYDVKM in the germline V gene. Trimming left V 4 bases short and J 3 bases short, with 4 bases between. This chain's CDR3 is CASSYSYEQYF. The CDR3 DNA reads as TGTGCCAGCAGTTATAGCTACGAGCAGTACTTC.

The CDR3 nucleotides read TGTGCCTGGAGTGTTAGCGGGAACTTATACAATGAGCAGTTCTTC. Encoded protein: CAWSVSGNLYNEQFF. The chain joins TRBV30 to TRBJ2-1, with 8 bases that match TRBD2. Germline V CDR1 and CDR2: GTSNPN, SVGIG (reference sequence). With 0 bases clipped from V and 4 bases from J, the junction kept 5 bases outside the gene matches. This CDR3 spans 15 amino acids.

The rearrangement uses TRBV7-6 and TRBJ2-5; TRBD2 matches at 12 bases. The CDR3 spans 17 residues. V lost 5 bases, J lost 5 bases, and 12 bases stayed unmatched. Germline V gene sequence: CDR1 SGHVS, CDR2 FNYEAQ. CDR3 loop: CASSQSSGGAGWETQYF. DNA for the CDR3: TGTGCCAGCAGCCAGTCTAGCGGGGGGGCTGGTTGGGAGACCCAGTACTTC.

This clone was counted between two and nine times. This chain uses TRBV18 with TRBJ2-5; 8 nucleotides agree with TRBD2. Germline trimming cut 6 bases from V and 2 bases from J; bases unmatched to any gene: 8. The length of the CDR3 is 15 residues. Germline assignment: CDR1 KGHSH and CDR2 LQKENI. For the CDR3, the DNA is TGTGCCAGCTCCCCCTCGGGGGGGCAGCAAGAGACCCAGTACTTC. It encodes CASSPSGGQQETQYF.

The chain uses TRBV28 and TRBJ1-1; 9 bases agree with TRBD1. After removal of 6 bases from V and 9 bases from J, the junction contained 8 bases not matched to a gene. The CDR3 has 13 amino acids. Germline CDR1 is MDHEN and CDR2 is SYDVKM. The CDR3 nucleotides read TGTGCCAGCAGCTTGGACAGGGGAGCAAAAGCTTTCTTT. Encoded protein: CASSLDRGAKAFF.

The chain joins TRBV7-2 to TRBJ2-1, with no clear D. Per the germline V gene, CDR1 is SGHTA and CDR2 is FQGNSA. The CDR3 is 11 residues long. Between the trimmed V and J ends, which lost 5 bases and 8 bases, there was a span of 7 bases. CDR3 region: CASSLRYEQFF. The CDR3 DNA is TGTGCCAGCAGCCTTCGCTATGAGCAGTTCTTC.